These 21 T cell receptor beta chains were all obtained from the same sample, sequenced in a study of blood T cell repertoires in COVID-19. Repertoires were generated with immunoSEQ multiplex PCR, while TCRdb's copy carries only in-frame clones and drops some. This table has fewer than 85,000 clones, approximately 89% appearing once. Material: peripheral blood. The receptors shown here come from a man aged 50-59 years with active COVID-19.

This clone occurred once. V is TRBV19 and J is TRBJ2-3, with D tentatively TRBD1 (6 bases). V was trimmed by 2 bases and J by 4 bases, leaving 13 bases between them. The CDR3 sequence is 15 residues long. The germline V gene has CDR1 LNHDA and CDR2 SQIVND (reference sequence). This CDR3 reads CASSIRVRGADTQYF. The DNA of the CDR3 is TGTGCCAGTAGTATAAGAGTCAGGGGAGCAGATACGCAGTATTTT.

This clone showed up just once. This chain connects TRBV27 to TRBJ2-6, with 7 bases matching TRBD2. The CDR3 consists of 18 residues. V trimming: 6 bases; J trimming: 0 bases; junction bases outside the gene matches: 11. Per the germline V gene, CDR1 is MNHEY and CDR2 is SMNVEV (reference sequence). DNA of the CDR3: TGTGCCAGCAGCGGGGTGGGAGGGGCCTACTCTGGGGCCAACGTCCTGACTTTC. This codes for CASSGVGGAYSGANVLTF.

J is TRBJ1-1 and V is TRBV30; D not resolved. Per germline, CDR1 GTSNPN and CDR2 SVGIG (reference sequence). There are 14 residues in the CDR3. The chain's CDR3 is CAGSPDGALSGAFF. The CDR3 nucleotides are TGTGCTGGGAGCCCCGACGGTGCGTTAAGTGGAGCTTTCTTT.

The chain uses TRBV5-4 and TRBJ2-5; 7 bases agree with TRBD1. CDR3 length equals 16 residues. The V segment lost 3 bases and the J segment 2 bases; nucleotides outside the gene matches: 10. Germline V gene data show CDR1 as SGHNT and CDR2 as YYREEE (reference sequence). CDR3 in DNA: TGTGCCAGCAGCTGGGGCCGGGACAGACTTCAAGAGACCCAGTACTTC. Protein: CASSWGRDRLQETQYF. The variable domain in full, with the rest retrieved from reference TRBV5-4 and TRBJ2-5, is ETGVTQSPTHLIKTRGQQVTLRCSSQSGHNTVSWYQQALGQGPQFIFQYYREEENGRGNFPPRFSGLQFPNYSSELNVNALELDDSALYLCASSWGRDRLQETQYFGPGTRLLVL.

The CDR3 bases are TGCAGTGCTAGAGTCAGCAGGGTGCAGTACTTC. The encoded protein is CSARVSRVQYF. The rearrangement joins TRBV20-1 to TRBJ2-7; TRBD1 might be the D (5 bases). Germline lookup yields CDR1 DFQATT and CDR2 SNEGSKA (reference sequence). Trimming left V 1 base short and J 9 bases short, with 10 bases between. The CDR3 runs 11 residues.

The chain couples TRBV5-1 to TRBJ2-5; the match to TRBD2 covers 8 bases. CDR1 SGHRS and CDR2 YFSETQ come from the germline V gene. The J segment lost 0 bases and the V segment lost 1 base, leaving 14 bases of the junction unmatched. This CDR3 has 19 amino acids. DNA of the CDR3: TGCGCCAGCAGCTTGTACGGCGGAGCGGGCGGGGGGTACCAAGAGACCCAGTACTTC. Its protein is CASSLYGGAGGGYQETQYF.

The rearrangement uses TRBV14 and TRBJ2-7; D is uncertain. Germline-derived CDR1 and CDR2 are SGHDN and FVKESK. V gave up 4 bases and J gave up 4 bases, with 11 bases separating them. The CDR3 has 13 residues. The CDR3 sequence: CASSRLGDYEQYF. The CDR3 nucleotides read TGTGCCAGCAGCCGATTAGGAGATTACGAGCAGTACTTC.

This chain joins TRBV3-1 (or the pseudogene TRBV3-2) and TRBJ1-1, with D perhaps TRBD1 (5 bases). Germline-derived CDR1 and CDR2 are LGHDT and YNNKEL (reference sequence). The length of the CDR3 is 14 residues. V gave up 0 bases and J gave up 5 bases, with 10 bases separating them. This CDR3 is CASSQEGVETEAFF. CDR3 DNA sequence: TGTGCCAGCAGCCAAGAAGGGGTGGAAACTGAAGCTTTCTTT.

This chain's CDR3 is CASTPSPLNTEAFF. As DNA, the CDR3 is TGTGCCAGCACCCCTTCTCCGTTGAACACTGAAGCTTTCTTT. This chain connects TRBV6-2 or TRBV6-3 to TRBJ1-1; unclear D gene. The CDR3 spans 14 residues. Germline V gene sequence: CDR1 MNHEY, CDR2 SVGEGT. V lost 7 bases to trimming and J lost 0 bases, with 12 bases between them.

The chain carries TRBV28 and TRBJ2-7; TRBD1 agrees at 8 bases. Germline V gene lookup returns CDR1 MDHEN and CDR2 SYDVKM. This CDR3 spans 16 amino acids. V gave up 6 bases and J gave up 0 bases; unmatched junction bases: 10. The CDR3 reads CASSLPSDRVSYEQYF. Here the CDR3 DNA reads TGTGCCAGCAGCCTCCCTTCGGACAGGGTCTCCTACGAGCAGTACTTC.

This chain uses TRBV7-3 with TRBJ2-3; possible D gene TRBD2, 6 bases. Trimming pared 3 bases from V and 2 bases from J, leaving 12 bases between. Per germline, CDR1 SGHTA and CDR2 FQGTGA. This CDR3 is built from 15 residues. Here the CDR3 reads CASSFGGGLTDTQYF. The CDR3 DNA reads TGTGCCAGCAGCTTCGGAGGAGGGCTCACAGATACGCAGTATTTT.

This CDR3 is CASSSPWYF. The CDR3 DNA sequence: TGTGCCAGTAGCTCCCCTTGGTATTTT. V usage is TRBV19 and J usage is TRBJ2-3; no clear D gene. Trimming took off 6 bases at V and 14 bases at J, with 9 bases between the two ends. The CDR3 runs 9 residues. Germline assignment: CDR1 LNHDA and CDR2 SQIVND (reference sequence).

The genes are TRBV3-1 (or the pseudogene TRBV3-2) and TRBJ2-3; TRBD2 agrees at 13 bases. Trimming took 4 bases from V and 2 from J; bases not matched to a gene: 6. The germline V gene encodes CDR1 LGHDT and CDR2 YNNKEL (reference sequence). This CDR3 has 17 residues. The CDR3 DNA reads as TGTGCCAGCAGCCCCCATGGACTAGCGGGAGTCACAGATACGCAGTATTTT. It codes for CASSPHGLAGVTDTQYF.

The chain combines TRBV3-1 (or the pseudogene TRBV3-2) with TRBJ2-7; 13 bases line up with TRBD2. Germline lookup yields CDR1 LGHDT and CDR2 YNNKEL (reference sequence). CDR3 length: 15 residues. V was clipped by 3 bases and J by 2 bases; unmatched bases: 1. The CDR3 coding sequence is TGTGCCAGCAGCCAGACTAGCGGGGGGCCCTACGAGCAGTACTTC. Protein: CASSQTSGGPYEQYF.

The chain combines TRBV24-1 with TRBJ2-1, with a tentative D call TRBD2 (6 bases). This CDR3 comprises 14 residues. Germline values: CDR1 KGHDR, CDR2 SFDVKD. V gave up 9 bases and J gave up 3 bases, with 14 bases separating them. The CDR3 region is CATAKAGSYNEQFF. DNA for the CDR3: TGTGCCACCGCAAAGGCGGGGAGCTACAATGAGCAGTTCTTC.

V is TRBV30 and J is TRBJ1-1; D is undetermined. Germline values: CDR1 GTSNPN, CDR2 SVGIG (reference sequence). The CDR3 length is 13 residues. With 2 bases removed from V and 5 bases from J, the gap between germline ends came to 12 bases. CDR3 DNA: TGTGCCTGGAGTATCCTGGGAGGGACTGAAGCTTTCTTT. It specifies CAWSILGGTEAFF.

The V and J genes are TRBV18 and TRBJ1-1; D perhaps matches TRBD1 (5 bases). Between the trimmed V and J ends, which lost 3 bases and 4 bases, there was a span of 12 bases. The CDR3 totals 14 residues. CDR1 KGHSH and CDR2 LQKENI come from the germline V gene. This CDR3 is CASSPTRAGTEAFF. The CDR3 DNA sequence: TGTGCCAGCTCACCCACCAGGGCAGGCACTGAAGCTTTCTTT.

V gene TRBV28 combines with J gene TRBJ2-4; D possibly corresponds to TRBD1 (5 bases). Germline assignment: CDR1 MDHEN and CDR2 SYDVKM. The length of the CDR3 is 14 residues. V was cut by 7 bases and J by 5 bases, with 15 bases left in between. The CDR3 DNA sequence: TGTGCCAGCACCACTACAGGAAAAGAAAACATTCAGTACTTC. Encoded protein: CASTTTGKENIQYF.

This chain connects TRBV9 to TRBJ2-2; 7 bases match TRBD2. Unmatched junction bases numbered 6, after V lost 8 bases and J lost 2 bases. The CDR3 is 14 amino acids. In germline, CDR1 is SGDLS, CDR2 YYNGEE. The CDR3 nucleotides read TGTGCCAGTGCCGGGACTACAAACACCGGGGAGCTGTTTTTT. Protein: CASAGTTNTGELFF.

This rearrangement joins TRBV5-4 to TRBJ2-7, with a tentative D call TRBD2 (5 bases). Germline CDR1 is SGHNT and CDR2 is YYREEE (reference sequence). The CDR3 is 15 amino acids. Trimming took off 0 bases at V and 5 bases at J, with 15 bases between the two ends. The CDR3 here is CASSLEVGVLDEQYF. CDR3 in DNA: TGTGCCAGCAGCTTGGAGGTGGGAGTGTTGGACGAGCAGTACTTC. The complete variable domain, with remaining parts taken from reference TRBV5-4 and TRBJ2-7, reads ETGVTQSPTHLIKTRGQQVTLRCSSQSGHNTVSWYQQALGQGPQFIFQYYREEENGRGNFPPRFSGLQFPNYSSELNVNALELDDSALYLCASSLEVGVLDEQYFGPGTRLTVT.

The chain employs TRBV24-1 and TRBJ2-7, with 7 bases fitting TRBD1. CDR3 size: 15 residues. J lost 6 bases, V lost 9 bases, and 16 bases had no gene match. The V gene's germline CDR1 is KGHDR and CDR2 SFDVKD. As DNA, the CDR3 is TGTGCCACCCAATCCGGGACAGCCGGCTATCCCGAGCAGTACTTC. Translated, it gives CATQSGTAGYPEQYF.